Listed here are 15 T cell receptor beta chains from one sample, sequenced in a study of OX40 agonist ivuxolimab in advanced cancers. Clones were read by immunoSEQ multiplex PCR, and TCRdb kept only the in-frame ones, dropping some. The table has about 62,000 clones, approximately 92% seen once. The sequenced sample was CD4+ or CD8+ T cells sorted from blood, obtained in a trial of the OX40 agonist ivuxolimab. All receptors derive from an adult with an advanced solid tumor such as melanoma, head and neck, liver or kidney cancer.

The V and J genes are TRBV14 and TRBJ2-3, with TRBD1 identical over 9 bases. Germline CDR1 SGHDN, CDR2 FVKESK. With V trimmed by 4 bases and J by 4 bases, 6 bases remained unmatched. There are 15 residues in the CDR3. The CDR3 here is CASSLTGGAADTQYF. CDR3 DNA: TGTGCCAGCAGCCTTACAGGGGGCGCAGCAGATACGCAGTATTTT. Full variable domain (rest looked up from reference TRBV14 and TRBJ2-3): EAGVTQFPSHSVIEKGQTVTLRCDPISGHDNLYWYRRVMGKEIKFLLHFVKESKQDESGMPNNRFLAERTGGTYSTLKVQPAELEDSGVYFCASSLTGGAADTQYFGPGTRLTVL.

The chain is built from TRBV19 and TRBJ2-5; D may be TRBD2 (5 bases). Trimming removed 1 base from V and 5 bases from J, with 14 bases in between. Germline CDR1 LNHDA, CDR2 SQIVND (reference sequence). This CDR3 has 15 residues. The CDR3 coding sequence is TGTGCCAGTAGTATAGGGGCAGAACGAGGGGAGACCCAGTACTTC. Its protein product is CASSIGAERGETQYF. Full variable domain (remainder filled in from reference TRBV19 and TRBJ2-5): DGGITQSPKYLFRKEGQNVTLSCEQNLNHDAMYWYRQDPGQGLRLIYYSQIVNDFQKGDIAEGYSVSREKKESFPLTVTSAQKNPTAFYLCASSIGAERGETQYFGPGTRLLVL.

This chain connects TRBV5-4 to TRBJ1-1; D is uncertain. This CDR3 has 15 amino acids. Germline CDR1 is SGHNT and CDR2 is YYREEE (reference sequence). With 2 bases removed from V and 4 bases from J, the gap between germline ends came to 15 bases. The CDR3 is CASSFFLGEGTEAFF. The DNA of the CDR3 is TGTGCCAGCAGCTTCTTCTTGGGTGAGGGCACTGAAGCTTTCTTT.

V and J are TRBV18 and TRBJ1-1, with 10 nucleotides matching TRBD1. V lost 0 bases and J lost 5; bases outside the gene matches: 3. The germline V gene encodes CDR1 KGHSH and CDR2 LQKENI. The CDR3 is made up of 15 amino acids. The CDR3 DNA sequence: TGTGCCAGCTCACCACCTAAGGACAGGGGGACTGAAGCTTTCTTT. This encodes CASSPPKDRGTEAFF.

The rearrangement links TRBV10-3 to TRBJ2-6, with 10 bases that match TRBD1. V lost 10 bases and J lost 4; bases outside the gene matches: 13. The CDR3 loop spans 17 amino acids. Germline V gene data show CDR1 as ENHRY and CDR2 as SYGVKD. The CDR3 is CATGGTGDLSGANVLTF. The DNA of the CDR3 is TGTGCCACCGGCGGGACAGGGGATTTATCAGGGGCCAACGTCCTGACTTTC.

The V call is TRBV30, the J call TRBJ1-2; TRBD1 might be the D (5 bases). Trimming removed 7 bases from V and 2 bases from J, with 20 bases in between. Germline CDR1 is GTSNPN and CDR2 is SVGIG (reference sequence). CDR3 length: 15 amino acids. The CDR3 reads CALYRRGVENYGYTF. The CDR3 DNA reads as TGTGCCTTATACCGAAGGGGCGTCGAGAACTATGGCTACACCTTC.

This sequence joins TRBV6-5 and TRBJ2-5; perhaps TRBD2 as D (5 bases). Trimming removed 5 bases from V and 4 bases from J, with 11 bases in between. CDR1 is MNHEY, CDR2 SVGAGI, per germline. The CDR3 has 13 residues. The CDR3 DNA follows: TGTGCCAGCAGTCCGGAGGTTGGAGAGACCCAGTACTTC. Encoded protein: CASSPEVGETQYF.

This clone was recorded a few times. The chain combines TRBV5-5 with TRBJ2-5; the D gene could be TRBD1 or TRBD2 (5 bases each). The CDR3 contains 14 residues. The ends were cut back, 5 bases at V and 3 bases at J, with 14 bases in the middle. Per the germline V gene, CDR1 is SGHKS and CDR2 is YYEKEE (reference sequence). CDR3 bases: TGTGCCAGCAGTTCCGGGACGGCAAAAGAGACCCAGTACTTC. Protein: CASSSGTAKETQYF.

The rearrangement joins TRBV10-3 to TRBJ2-7; the D gene is possibly TRBD1 (6 bases). V lost 4 bases and J 3 bases, leaving 25 bases between the germline ends. Germline CDR1 is ENHRY and CDR2 is SYGVKD. The CDR3 contains 18 residues. CDR3 amino acids: CAISVEVVGAGYYYEQYF. The CDR3 coding sequence is TGTGCCATCAGTGTTGAGGTGGTGGGGGCGGGCTACTACTACGAGCAGTACTTC.

V and J are TRBV2 and TRBJ1-2; possible D gene TRBD1, 6 bases. Germline CDR1 and CDR2: SNHLY and FYNNEI. This CDR3 region has 12 residues. The V end was cut by 8 bases, the J end by 8 bases, with 15 bases between. The CDR3 spells CASPKGGWGYTF. DNA for the CDR3: TGTGCCAGCCCGAAGGGGGGTTGGGGCTACACCTTC.

This clone turned up a few times. The chain recombines TRBV9 with TRBJ1-2, with unresolved D. This CDR3 is built from 13 residues. Trimming cost V 0 bases and J 3 bases, with 6 bases left between them. Germline CDR1 SGDLS, CDR2 YYNGEE. Written as DNA, the CDR3 is TGTGCCAGCAGCGTAGGGTCGGACTATGGCTACACCTTC. Its protein is CASSVGSDYGYTF. The complete variable domain, with remaining parts taken from reference TRBV9 and TRBJ1-2, reads DSGVTQTPKHLITATGQRVTLRCSPRSGDLSVYWYQQSLDQGLQFLIQYYNGEERAKGNILERFSAQQFPDLHSELNLSSLELGDSALYFCASSVGSDYGYTFGSGTRLTVV.

This clone showed up just once. The V call is TRBV27, the J call TRBJ2-1, with 8 bases identical to TRBD1. The CDR3 has 14 amino acids. Losses at the gene ends were 3 bases for V and 8 bases for J; bases not matched to a gene: 6. Per germline, CDR1 MNHEY and CDR2 SMNVEV (reference sequence). The CDR3 coding sequence is TGTGCCAGCAGTTTGTCAGGGGGCTTTGATGAGCAGTTCTTC. This translates into CASSLSGGFDEQFF.

The chain employs TRBV5-1 and TRBJ1-2; TRBD1 aligns across 9 bases. Per germline, CDR1 SGHRS and CDR2 YFSETQ. This CDR3 is built from 14 residues. Losses at the gene ends were 3 bases for V and 4 bases for J; bases not matched to a gene: 4. The CDR3 here is CASSSGQGFYGYTF. Written as DNA, the CDR3 is TGCGCCAGCAGCTCGGGACAGGGATTCTATGGCTACACCTTC.

CDR3 nucleotide sequence: TGTGCCAGCAGTGAATGGGGGGGATACGAGCAGTACTTC. Residues: CASSEWGGYEQYF. The chain recombines TRBV6-1 with TRBJ2-7, with 7 bases lining up with TRBD2. The germline CDR1 and CDR2 sequences are MNHNS and SASEGT. The V gene end was trimmed by 2 bases and the J gene end by 4 bases; junction bases not matched to a gene: 2. The CDR3 totals 13 residues.

This chain connects TRBV4-1 to TRBJ2-2; D remains ambiguous. This CDR3 region has 14 residues. Germline-derived CDR1 and CDR2 are MGHRA and YSYEKL. V gave up 1 base and J gave up 6 bases, with 9 bases separating them. CDR3 sequence: CASSQVGSSGELFF. CDR3 bases: TGCGCCAGCAGCCAAGTTGGAAGTTCCGGGGAGCTGTTTTTT.